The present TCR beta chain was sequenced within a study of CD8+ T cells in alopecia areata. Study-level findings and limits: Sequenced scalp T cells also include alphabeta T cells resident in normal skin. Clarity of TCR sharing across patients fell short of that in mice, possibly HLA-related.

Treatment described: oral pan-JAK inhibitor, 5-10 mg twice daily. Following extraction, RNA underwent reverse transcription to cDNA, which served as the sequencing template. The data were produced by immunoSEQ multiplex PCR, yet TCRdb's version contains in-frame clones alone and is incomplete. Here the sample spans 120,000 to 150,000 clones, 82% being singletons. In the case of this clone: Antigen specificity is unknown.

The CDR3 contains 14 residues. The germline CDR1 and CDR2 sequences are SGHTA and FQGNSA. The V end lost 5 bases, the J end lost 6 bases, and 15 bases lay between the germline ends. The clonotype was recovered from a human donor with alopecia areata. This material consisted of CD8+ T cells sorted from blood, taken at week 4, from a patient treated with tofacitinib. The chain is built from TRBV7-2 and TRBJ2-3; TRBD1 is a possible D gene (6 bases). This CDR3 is CASSPRDNWDTQYF. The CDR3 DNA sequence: TGTGCCAGCAGCCCCCGGGACAATTGGGATACGCAGTATTTT.